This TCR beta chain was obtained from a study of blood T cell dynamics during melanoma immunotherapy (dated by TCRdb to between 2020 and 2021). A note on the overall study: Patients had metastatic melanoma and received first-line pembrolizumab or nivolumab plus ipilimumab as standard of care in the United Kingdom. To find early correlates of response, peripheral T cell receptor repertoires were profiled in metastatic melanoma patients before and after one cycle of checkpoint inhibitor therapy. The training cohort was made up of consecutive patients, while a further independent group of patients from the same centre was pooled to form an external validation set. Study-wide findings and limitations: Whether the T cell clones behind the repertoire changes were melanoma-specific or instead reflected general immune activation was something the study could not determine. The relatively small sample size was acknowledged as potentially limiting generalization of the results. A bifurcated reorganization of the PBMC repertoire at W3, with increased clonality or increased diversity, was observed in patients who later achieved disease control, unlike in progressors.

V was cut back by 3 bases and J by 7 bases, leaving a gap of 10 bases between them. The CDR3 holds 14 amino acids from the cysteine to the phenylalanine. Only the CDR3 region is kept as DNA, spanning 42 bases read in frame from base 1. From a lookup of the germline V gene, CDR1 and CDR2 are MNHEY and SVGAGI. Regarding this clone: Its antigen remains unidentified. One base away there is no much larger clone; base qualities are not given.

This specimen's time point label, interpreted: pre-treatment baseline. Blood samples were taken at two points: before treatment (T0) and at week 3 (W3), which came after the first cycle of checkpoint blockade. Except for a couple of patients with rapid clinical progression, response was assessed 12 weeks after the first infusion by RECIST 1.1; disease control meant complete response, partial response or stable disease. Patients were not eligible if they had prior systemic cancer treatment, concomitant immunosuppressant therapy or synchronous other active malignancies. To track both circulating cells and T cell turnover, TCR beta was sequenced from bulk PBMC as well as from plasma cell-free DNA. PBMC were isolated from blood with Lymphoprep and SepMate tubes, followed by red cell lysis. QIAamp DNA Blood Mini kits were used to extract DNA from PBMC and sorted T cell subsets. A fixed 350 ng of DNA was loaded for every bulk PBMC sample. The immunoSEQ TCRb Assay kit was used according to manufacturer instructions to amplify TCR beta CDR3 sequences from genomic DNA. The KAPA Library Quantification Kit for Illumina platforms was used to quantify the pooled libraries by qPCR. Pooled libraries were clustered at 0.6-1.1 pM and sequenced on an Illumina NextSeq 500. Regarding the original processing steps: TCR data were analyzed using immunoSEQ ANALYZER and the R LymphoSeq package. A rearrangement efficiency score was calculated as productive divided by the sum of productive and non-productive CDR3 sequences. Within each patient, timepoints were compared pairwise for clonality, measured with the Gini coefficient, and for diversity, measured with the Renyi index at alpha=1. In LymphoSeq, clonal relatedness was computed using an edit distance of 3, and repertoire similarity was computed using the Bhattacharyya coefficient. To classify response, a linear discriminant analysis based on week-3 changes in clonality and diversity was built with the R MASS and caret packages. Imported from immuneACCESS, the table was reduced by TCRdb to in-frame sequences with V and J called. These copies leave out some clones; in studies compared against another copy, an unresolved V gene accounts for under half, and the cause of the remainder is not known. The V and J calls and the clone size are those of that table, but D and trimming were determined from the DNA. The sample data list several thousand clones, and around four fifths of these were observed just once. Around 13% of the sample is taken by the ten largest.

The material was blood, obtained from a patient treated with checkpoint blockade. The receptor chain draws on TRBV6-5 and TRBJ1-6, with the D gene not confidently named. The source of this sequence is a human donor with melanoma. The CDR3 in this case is CASSYQDGNSPLHF. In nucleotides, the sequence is TGTGCCAGCAGTTATCAGGACGGAAATTCACCCCTCCACTTT.